These 4 T cell receptor beta chains came from one sample sequenced in a study of shared clonotypes between healthy human individuals. Assay used: immunoSEQ multiplex PCR; TCRdb lists only in-frame clones, some missing. Among under 2,000,000 clones, about 95% were seen once, and the ten largest hold 1.2%. CD45RO-negative CD8 cells positively selected for CCR7 made up the naive population, which excluded terminally differentiated effector memory CD45RA+ cells. Sequencing was performed on naive CD8+ T cells sorted from blood. These receptors came from a young man in good health.

The chain combines TRBV13 with TRBJ2-2; D remains unclear. The germline V and J ends were trimmed by 5 bases and 4 bases, with 14 bases remaining between them. CDR3 size: 15 residues. The germline CDR1 and CDR2 sequences are PRHDT and FYEKMQ (reference sequence). For the CDR3, the DNA is TGTGCCAGCAGCCCCGCGCTTCCGGCCACCGGGGAGCTGTTTTTT. This translates into CASSPALPATGELFF. The full variable domain, with the rest looked up from reference TRBV13 and TRBJ2-2, is AAGVIQSPRHLIKEKRETATLKCYPIPRHDTVYWYQQGPGQDPQFLISFYEKMQSDKGSIPDRFSAQQFSDYHSELNMSSLELGDSALYFCASSPALPATGELFFGEGSRLTVL.

This rearrangement joins TRBV6-5 to TRBJ1-1; D might be TRBD1 (6 bases). The CDR3 sequence is 14 residues long. The ends were cut back, 6 bases at V and 5 bases at J, with 16 bases in the middle. CDR1 is MNHEY and CDR2 is SVGAGI in the germline V gene. CDR3: CASSHRVRETEAFF. The CDR3 DNA reads as TGTGCCAGCAGCCACAGGGTGAGGGAAACTGAAGCTTTCTTT.

The genes are TRBV28 and TRBJ2-3, with TRBD2 matching 7 bases. Germline CDR1 is MDHEN and CDR2 is SYDVKM. V shed 6 bases and J 1 base; nucleotides not matched to a gene: 7. This CDR3 is built from 15 residues. The CDR3 here is CASSPDRGGTDTQYF. CDR3 bases: TGTGCCAGCAGCCCGGACCGGGGGGGCACAGATACGCAGTATTTT.

V and J are TRBV27 and TRBJ2-7; the D is unclear. The germline V gene has CDR1 MNHEY and CDR2 SMNVEV (reference sequence). Trimming took 5 bases from V and 5 from J, leaving 13 bases between them. The CDR3 consists of 13 residues. The CDR3 here is CASSPFLTDEQYF. The CDR3 bases are TGTGCCAGCAGTCCTTTTCTCACCGACGAGCAGTACTTC.